These 23 T cell receptor beta chains originate from one sample sequenced in a study of T cells in Graves' hyperthyroidism and ophthalmopathy. Template material for amplifying TCR beta CDR3 regions consisted of RNA transcripts. An initial round of RT-PCR targeting the TCR CDR3 relied on the HTBI primer set. MiXCR, applied by TCRdb to the multiplex PCR reads, yields one record per CDR3 protein. The data contain approximately 640,000 distinct CDR3 sequences, roughly 17% of them seen just once; the ten biggest clones take up around 4%. Sequencing was carried out using blood. The receptor set was obtained from a woman aged 30 to 39 with Graves' hyperthyroidism.

This clonotype appeared many times. This chain connects TRBV2 to TRBJ2-2; D may be TRBD1 (5 bases). Germline loops: CDR1 SNHLY, CDR2 FYNNEI. This CDR3 comprises 13 residues. The germline V and J ends were trimmed by 5 bases and 3 bases, with 7 bases remaining between them. CDR3 region: CASSRGYTGELFF. CDR3 sequence (DNA): TGTGCCAGCAGTAGGGGATACACCGGGGAGCTGTTTTTT.

The chain carries TRBV7-2 and TRBJ2-6; 10 nucleotides line up with TRBD2. The CDR3 length is 18 residues. J was trimmed by 0 bases and V by 5 bases; bases with no gene match: 7. CDR1 and CDR2 from the germline V gene are SGHTA and FQGNSA. The chain's CDR3 is CASSLRLAGVSGANVLTF. The CDR3 DNA is TGTGCCAGCAGCCTCCGTCTAGCGGGAGTCTCTGGGGCCAACGTCCTGACTTTC.

There are many counts of this clonotype. This chain connects TRBV28 to TRBJ1-5; 7 bases align to TRBD1. The CDR3 is made up of 14 amino acids. In germline, CDR1 is MDHEN, CDR2 SYDVKM. Trimming removed 7 bases from V and 5 bases from J; junction bases left unmatched: 8. CDR3 in DNA: TGTGCCAGCATAGGGGGAGGGGGCTATCAGCCCCAGCATTTT. As protein: CASIGGGGYQPQHF.

The chain has TRBV30 and TRBJ2-1, with D tentatively TRBD2 (6 bases). CDR3 length: 15 amino acids. V gave up 3 bases and J gave up 4 bases, with 16 bases separating them. In germline, CDR1 is GTSNPN, CDR2 SVGIG (reference sequence). This chain's CDR3 is CAWSTGVAPYNEQFF. CDR3 coding DNA: TGTGCCTGGAGCACGGGAGTGGCCCCTTACAATGAGCAGTTCTTC.

This clonotype has at least ten counts. The CDR3 spells CASSQEAWRAEAFF. For the CDR3, the DNA is TGTGCCAGCAGCCAAGAAGCTTGGAGAGCTGAAGCTTTCTTT. The genes are TRBV14 and TRBJ1-1, with no clear D. Germline assignment: CDR1 SGHDN and CDR2 FVKESK. This CDR3 is built from 14 residues. Trimming shortened V by 0 bases and J by 6 bases, and 11 bases separated the two germline ends.

The chain joins TRBV9 to TRBJ2-1; D may be TRBD1 or TRBD2 (5 bases each). The V gene lost 6 bases and the J gene lost 5 bases, with 9 bases spanning the gap. CDR1 and CDR2 (germline): SGDLS, YYNGEE. This CDR3 spans 12 amino acids. CDR3 DNA sequence: TGTGCCAGCATCGGGGCAGACAATGAGCAGTTCTTC. It specifies CASIGADNEQFF. Full variable domain (outside the CDR3, taken from reference TRBV9 and TRBJ2-1): DSGVTQTPKHLITATGQRVTLRCSPRSGDLSVYWYQQSLDQGLQFLIQYYNGEERAKGNILERFSAQQFPDLHSELNLSSLELGDSALYFCASIGADNEQFFGPGTRLTVL.

The table lists this clonotype with many counts. The chain has TRBV29-1 and TRBJ1-1, with unresolved D. Germline V lookup: CDR1 SQVTM, CDR2 ANQGSEA. This CDR3 comprises 13 residues. V lost 3 bases and J lost 4, with 12 bases in between. The CDR3 nucleotides are TGCAGCGTTGAGGACGTCCGTTCCACTGAAGCTTTCTTT. Protein sequence: CSVEDVRSTEAFF.

This clonotype was seen a few times. The rearrangement joins TRBV5-1 to TRBJ1-2, with no clear D. The CDR3 has 16 amino acids. V lost 2 bases to trimming and J lost 5 bases, with 19 bases between them. CDR1 is SGHRS and CDR2 is YFSETQ in the germline V gene. The DNA of the CDR3 is TGCGCCAGCAGCTTCGGTTCTCAAGCAACCTCATATGGCTACACCTTC. It codes for CASSFGSQATSYGYTF.

This clonotype showed up many times. The chain uses TRBV28 and TRBJ1-5, with 7 positions matching TRBD1. Germline-derived CDR1 and CDR2 are MDHEN and SYDVKM. J gave up 4 bases and V 5 bases, and 8 bases lay outside the gene matches. The length of the CDR3 is 15 residues. CDR3: CASSTLGQVNQPQHF. The CDR3 DNA is TGTGCCAGCAGTACATTAGGACAGGTAAATCAGCCCCAGCATTTT.

The rearrangement uses TRBV11-2 and TRBJ2-1; 8 nucleotides agree with TRBD2. V dropped 1 base and J dropped 7; count of bases not matched to a gene: 9. In germline, CDR1 is SGHAT, CDR2 FQNNGV. The CDR3 covers 16 residues. The CDR3 DNA reads as TGTGCCAGCAGCTTAGTAGGTAGCGGGATAAGAAATGAGCAGTTCTTC. It translates to CASSLVGSGIRNEQFF.

This clonotype was counted a few times. The chain recombines TRBV29-1 with TRBJ2-7; D may match TRBD1 or TRBD2 (5 bases each). Germline CDR1 is SQVTM and CDR2 is ANQGSEA. The CDR3 consists of 14 residues. The V and J ends lost 5 bases and 6 bases respectively, with 20 bases between them. CDR3 protein: CSVRDREILREQYF. For the CDR3, the DNA is TGCAGCGTTCGGGACCGGGAAATTCTACGCGAGCAGTACTTC.

As for this clonotype: A clone one base away is much larger, so this may be a read error. This chain links TRBV30 with TRBJ2-3; the D gene is possibly TRBD2 (6 bases). CDR3 length equals 16 residues. Germline V gene data show CDR1 as GTSNPN and CDR2 as SVGIG (reference sequence). CDR3 residues: CAWSGPRAGRTDTRYF. The CDR3 bases are TGTGCCTGGAGTGGGCCGAGGGCGGGACGCACAGATACGCGGTATTTT.

Points on this clonotype: A much larger clone lies a single base off, so this may be a read error. This CDR3 is missing its conserved last phenylalanine or tryptophan, likely due to a read error. The rearrangement joins TRBV5-1 to TRBJ1-2, with TRBD1 identical over 7 bases. V lost 0 bases to trimming and J lost 2 bases; unmatched junction nucleotides: 4. The CDR3 is made up of 15 amino acids. From germline, CDR1 is SGHRS and CDR2 YFSETQ. The CDR3 loop reads CASSLDGTANYGYTL. CDR3 nucleotides: TGCGCCAGCAGCTTGGATGGGACAGCCAACTATGGCTACACCTTG.

Points on this clonotype: A clone one base away is much larger, so this may be a read error. The chain links TRBV6-5 to TRBJ2-5; tentative D call: TRBD1 (5 bases). Looked up from germline, CDR1 is MNHEY and CDR2 is SVGAGI. With 0 bases removed from V and 7 bases from J, the gap between germline ends came to 9 bases. The CDR3 sequence is 13 residues long. Written as DNA, the CDR3 is TGTGCCAGCAGTTACTCGGACAAAGGGACCCAGTACTTC. Its translation is CASSYSDKGTQYF.

This clonotype showed up many times. This chain uses TRBV20-1 with TRBJ2-3; 8 bases are shared with TRBD1. Losses at the gene ends were 1 base for V and 6 bases for J; bases not matched to a gene: 15. CDR1 is DFQATT, CDR2 SNEGSKA, per germline (reference sequence). CDR3 length: 17 residues. CDR3 sequence reads: CSARVPSPDREVDTQYF. The CDR3 DNA reads as TGCAGTGCTAGAGTCCCATCCCCGGACAGGGAGGTGGATACGCAGTATTTT.

This sequence joins TRBV4-1 and TRBJ2-2, with 14 bases matching TRBD2. The CDR3 totals 18 residues. CDR1 and CDR2 (germline): MGHRA, YSYEKL. Trimming took 1 base from V and 3 from J; bases not matched to a gene: 4. This CDR3 is CASSQGGLAGVDTGELFF. For the CDR3, the DNA is TGCGCCAGCAGCCAAGGGGGACTAGCGGGAGTAGACACCGGGGAGCTGTTTTTT.

This clonotype was detected many times. The chain employs TRBV7-2 and TRBJ2-7, with 8 bases identical to TRBD1. The CDR3 is 15 residues long. Germline CDR1 is SGHTA and CDR2 is FQGNSA. The ends lost 4 bases at V and 3 bases at J; junction bases unmatched: 8. CDR3 nucleotides: TGTGCCAGCAGCTCCCTCAGGGGGCTTAGCTACGAGCAGTACTTC. Translation gives CASSSLRGLSYEQYF.

V and J are TRBV19 and TRBJ1-5, with D uncertain. V shed 0 bases and J shed 7 bases, with 10 bases lying between them. The CDR3 loop spans 14 amino acids. The germline CDR1 and CDR2 sequences are LNHDA and SQIVND (reference sequence). CDR3 region: CASSIDPGRQPQHF. As DNA, the CDR3 is TGTGCCAGTAGTATAGACCCGGGTAGACAGCCCCAGCATTTT.

Written as DNA, the CDR3 is TGCAGTGCTAGCCCTAGCGGGAGCACAGATACGCAGTATTTT. Encoded protein: CSASPSGSTDTQYF. The chain employs TRBV20-1 and TRBJ2-3, with TRBD2 matching 8 bases. V shed 3 bases, J shed 0 bases, and the junction held 2 bases outside the gene matches. CDR1 is DFQATT, CDR2 SNEGSKA, per germline (reference sequence). This CDR3 comprises 14 residues.

There are a few counts of this clonotype. The rearrangement links TRBV6-2 or TRBV6-3 to TRBJ2-2; D unresolved. V was trimmed by 0 bases and J by 9 bases, leaving 8 bases between them. CDR1 and CDR2 from the germline V gene are MNHEY and SVGEGT. There are 13 residues in the CDR3. CDR3 DNA: TGTGCCAGCAGTTACTCCGGCGGCCGGGAGCTGTTTTTT. Encoded protein: CASSYSGGRELFF.

This chain joins TRBV28 and TRBJ1-5; maybe TRBD1 (6 bases). This CDR3 is built from 15 residues. V was shortened by 6 bases and J by 6 bases, with 18 bases between the two germline ends. CDR1 is MDHEN, CDR2 SYDVKM, per germline. CDR3 sequence: CASRIWGALGQPQHF. The CDR3, as DNA: TGTGCCAGCAGAATTTGGGGGGCGCTGGGTCAGCCCCAGCATTTT.

Ten or more counts support this clonotype. V usage is TRBV10-3 and J usage is TRBJ1-4, with D unresolved. The ends were cut back, 3 bases at V and 6 bases at J, with 8 bases in the middle. Germline V gene lookup returns CDR1 ENHRY and CDR2 SYGVKD. The CDR3 spans 13 residues. DNA for the CDR3: TGTGCCATCAGTGACTACGTAGATGAAAAACTGTTTTTT. It specifies CAISDYVDEKLFF.

The gene calls are TRBV2 and TRBJ1-5; unclear D gene. CDR3 length equals 14 residues. Per the germline V gene, CDR1 is SNHLY and CDR2 is FYNNEI. Trimming took off 6 bases at V and 0 bases at J, with 9 bases between the two ends. CDR3 DNA: TGTGCCAGCAGCCTTACTAGTAGCAATCAGCCCCAGCATTTT. It yields the protein CASSLTSSNQPQHF.